This TCR beta chain comes out of a study of shared clonotypes between healthy human individuals. Looking at the study overall: CD4 naive and CD4 memory each took three plates per donor, while CD8 naive took two and CD8 memory one. The study, taken as a whole, reports: Sorted-subset sequencing, rarefaction showed, was incomplete despite large depth. Sharing across a few donors was seen in roughly 5.2% of naive CD4 clonotypes.

The test was conducted at deep level. Measured with immunoSEQ multiplex PCR; TCRdb has only the in-frame clones, and not every one. The repertoire holds about 1 million clones, with approximately 80% as singletons. This CDR3 is 17 amino acids long. V lost 0 bases to trimming and J lost 4 bases, with 21 bases between them. Germline assignment: CDR1 GTSNPN and CDR2 SVGIG (reference sequence). This clone was counted between two and nine times. Its antigen is unidentified. The sample taken for sequencing was memory CD4+ T cells from PBMCs. This sample's subset: CD45RA-negative fraction. The TCR sequence derives from a man younger than 30 in good health. Some clones in this sample may be carry-over from other donors' samples. The chain couples TRBV30 to TRBJ1-1; D gene ambiguous. This CDR3 is CAWSVQSAAPDGTEAFF. The CDR3 DNA reads TGTGCCTGGAGTGTACAGTCAGCAGCTCCCGACGGCACTGAAGCTTTCTTT. Looking up the rest from reference TRBV30 and TRBJ1-1 gives the full variable domain: SQTIHQWPATLVQPVGSPLSLECTVEGTSNPNLYWYRQAAGRGLQLLFYSVGIGQISSEVPQNLSASRPQDRQFILSSKKLLLSDSGFYLCAWSVQSAAPDGTEAFFGQGTRLTVV.